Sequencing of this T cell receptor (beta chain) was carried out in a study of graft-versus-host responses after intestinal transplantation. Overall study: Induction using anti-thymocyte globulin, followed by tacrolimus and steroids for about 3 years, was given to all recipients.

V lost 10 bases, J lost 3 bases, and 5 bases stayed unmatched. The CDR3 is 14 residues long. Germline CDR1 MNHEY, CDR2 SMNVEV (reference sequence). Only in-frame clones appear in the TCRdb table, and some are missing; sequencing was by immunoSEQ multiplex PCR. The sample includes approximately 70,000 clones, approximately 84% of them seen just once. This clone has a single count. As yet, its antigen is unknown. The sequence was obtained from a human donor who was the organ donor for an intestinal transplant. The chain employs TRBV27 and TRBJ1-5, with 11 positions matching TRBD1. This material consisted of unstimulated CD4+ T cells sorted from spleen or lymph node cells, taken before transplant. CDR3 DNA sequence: TGTGCCACCGGGACAGGGGGGGACAATCAGCCCCAGCATTTT. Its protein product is CATGTGGDNQPQHF.